The present T cell receptor (beta chain) was sequenced within a study of blood T cell repertoires in COVID-19. The wider study: Researchers got acute and convalescent COVID-19 samples from the United States, Italy and Spain.

The table came from immunoSEQ multiplex PCR; TCRdb's copy has only in-frame clones and leaves some out. The sample contains 150,000 to 250,000 clones, roughly 84% of which appear only once. All enrollees were about 18 to 100 years old and from 20 to 30 US areas. Clinical history as reported by participants underpinned cohort assignment. Two negative PCRs, clearance, or symptom resolution had been documented for recovered Cohort 3 donors. V was cut by 6 bases and J by 6 bases, with 12 bases left in between. CDR3 size: 12 residues. Sequencing used PBMCs or T cells enriched from blood (not recorded which). The V and J genes are TRBV12-3 or TRBV12-4 and TRBJ2-7; a possible D gene is TRBD2 (5 bases). The clonotype was recovered from a man between 40 and 49 years old who had recovered from COVID-19. As DNA, the CDR3 is TGTGCCAGCAGACTAGAGAGTCTCGAGCAGTACTTC. Protein: CASRLESLEQYF.